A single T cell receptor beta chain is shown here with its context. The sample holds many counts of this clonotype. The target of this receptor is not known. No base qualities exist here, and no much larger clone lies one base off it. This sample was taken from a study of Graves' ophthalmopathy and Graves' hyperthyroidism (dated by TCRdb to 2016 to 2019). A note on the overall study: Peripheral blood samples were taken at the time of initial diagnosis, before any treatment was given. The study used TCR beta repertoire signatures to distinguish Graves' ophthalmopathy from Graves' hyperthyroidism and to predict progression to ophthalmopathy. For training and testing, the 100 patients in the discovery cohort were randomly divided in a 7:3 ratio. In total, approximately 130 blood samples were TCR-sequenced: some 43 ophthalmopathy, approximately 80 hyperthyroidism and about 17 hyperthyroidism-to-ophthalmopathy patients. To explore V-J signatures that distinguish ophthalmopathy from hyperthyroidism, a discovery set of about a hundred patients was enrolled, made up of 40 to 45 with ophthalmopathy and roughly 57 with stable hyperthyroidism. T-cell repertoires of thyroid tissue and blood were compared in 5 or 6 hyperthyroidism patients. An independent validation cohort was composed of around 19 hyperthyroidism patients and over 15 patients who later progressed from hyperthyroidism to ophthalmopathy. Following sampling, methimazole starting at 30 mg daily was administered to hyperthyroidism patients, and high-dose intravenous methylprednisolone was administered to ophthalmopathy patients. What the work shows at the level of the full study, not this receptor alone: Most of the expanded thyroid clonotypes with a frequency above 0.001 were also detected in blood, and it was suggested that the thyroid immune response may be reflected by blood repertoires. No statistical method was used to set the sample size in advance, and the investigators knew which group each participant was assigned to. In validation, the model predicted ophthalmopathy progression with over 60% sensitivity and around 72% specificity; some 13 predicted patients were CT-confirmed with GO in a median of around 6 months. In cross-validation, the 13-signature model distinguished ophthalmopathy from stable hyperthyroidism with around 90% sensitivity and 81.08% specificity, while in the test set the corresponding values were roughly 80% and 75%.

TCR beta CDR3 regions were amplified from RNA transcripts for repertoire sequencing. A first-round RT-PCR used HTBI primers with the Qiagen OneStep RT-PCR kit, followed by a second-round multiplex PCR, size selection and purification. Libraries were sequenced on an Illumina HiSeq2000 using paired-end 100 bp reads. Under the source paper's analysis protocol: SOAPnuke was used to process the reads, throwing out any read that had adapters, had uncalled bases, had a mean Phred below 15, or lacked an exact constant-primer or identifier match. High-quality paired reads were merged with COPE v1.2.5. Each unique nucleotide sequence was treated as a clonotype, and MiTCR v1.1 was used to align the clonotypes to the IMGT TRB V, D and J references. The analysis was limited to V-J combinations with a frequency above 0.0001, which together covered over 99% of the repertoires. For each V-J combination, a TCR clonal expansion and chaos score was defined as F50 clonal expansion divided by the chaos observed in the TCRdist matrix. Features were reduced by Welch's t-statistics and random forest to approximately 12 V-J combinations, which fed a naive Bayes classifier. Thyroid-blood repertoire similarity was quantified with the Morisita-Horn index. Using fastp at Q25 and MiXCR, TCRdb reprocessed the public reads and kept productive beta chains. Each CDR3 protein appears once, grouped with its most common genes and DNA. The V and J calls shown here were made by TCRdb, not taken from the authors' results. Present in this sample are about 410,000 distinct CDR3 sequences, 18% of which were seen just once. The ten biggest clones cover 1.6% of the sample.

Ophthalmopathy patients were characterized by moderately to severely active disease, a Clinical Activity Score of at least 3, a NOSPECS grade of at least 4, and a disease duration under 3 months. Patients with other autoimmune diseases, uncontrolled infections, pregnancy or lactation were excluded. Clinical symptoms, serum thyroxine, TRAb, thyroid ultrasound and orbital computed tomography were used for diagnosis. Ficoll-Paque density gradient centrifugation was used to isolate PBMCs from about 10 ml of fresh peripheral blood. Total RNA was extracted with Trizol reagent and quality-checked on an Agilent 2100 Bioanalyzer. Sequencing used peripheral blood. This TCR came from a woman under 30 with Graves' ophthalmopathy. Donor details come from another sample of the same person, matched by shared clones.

Here is the DNA: TGTGCCAGCAGTTTCGTCCAGGGGAGCGAGCAGTACTTC. This is translated as CASSFVQGSEQYF. The chain couples TRBV6-2 or TRBV6-3 to TRBJ2-7; tentative D gene TRBD1, with 6 bases matching. Inclusive of the bounding cysteine and phenylalanine, the CDR3 is 13 residues long. Only CDR3 DNA remains: 39 bases, in frame from the first base. Relative to germline, V is 4 bases shorter and J is 6 bases shorter, with 13 bases between their ends. CDR1 and CDR2 are read off the germline V gene as MNHEY and SVGEGT.